The 16 T cell receptor beta chains below come from one sample, sequenced in a study of blood T cell repertoires in COVID-19. The protocol was immunoSEQ multiplex PCR, while the TCRdb copy is restricted to in-frame clones and leaves out a portion. The sample holds 290,000 or so clones; 75% to 95% are singletons and the top ten take around 1.1%. Sample: PBMCs or T cells enriched from blood (not recorded which). The receptors stem from a woman aged 25 to 45 who had recovered from COVID-19.

A word on this clone: Other DNA sequences in the sample encode the same CDR3. The chain uses TRBV30 and TRBJ1-5, with D possibly matching TRBD1 (6 bases). This CDR3 contains 12 residues. The V end lost 0 bases, the J end lost 7 bases, and 7 bases lay between the germline ends. CDR1 and CDR2 from the germline V gene are GTSNPN and SVGIG (reference sequence). CDR3 DNA: TGTGCCTGGAGTGTAGGGGGACAGCCCCAGCATTTT. Protein product: CAWSVGGQPQHF.

V and J are TRBV7-3 and TRBJ1-2, with a weak D call TRBD1 (6 bases). The V gene's germline CDR1 is SGHTA and CDR2 FQGTGA. This CDR3 has 15 residues. Trimming removed 1 base at V and 3 bases at J, with 12 bases between. CDR3 in DNA: TGTGCCAGCAGCTTAAAGCGGGGGGCGGACTATGGCTACACCTTC. Translation gives CASSLKRGADYGYTF.

The rearrangement joins TRBV4-1 to TRBJ1-2; 8 bases line up with TRBD1. The CDR3 has 14 amino acids. V lost 3 bases and J lost 7; bases outside the gene matches: 7. In germline, CDR1 is MGHRA, CDR2 YSYEKL. The CDR3 coding sequence is TGCGCCAGCAGCCACGCGGACAGGGAGTTTGGCTACACCTTC. Amino acids: CASSHADREFGYTF.

J is TRBJ2-1 and V is TRBV28; D is uncertain. V lost 5 bases and J 0 bases, leaving 11 bases between the germline ends. Per germline, CDR1 MDHEN and CDR2 SYDVKM. The CDR3 has 15 amino acids. CDR3 in amino acids: CASSPSRSSYNEQFF. The CDR3 DNA reads TGTGCCAGCAGTCCCTCCCGTAGCTCCTACAATGAGCAGTTCTTC.

The chain has TRBV6-4 and TRBJ2-2; 13 nucleotides line up with TRBD2. The CDR3 totals 17 residues. The germline V gene encodes CDR1 MRHNA and CDR2 SNTAGT. Trimming removed 2 bases from V and 5 bases from J; junction bases left unmatched: 5. CDR3 loop: CASSDELAGGRTGELFF. CDR3 nucleotides: TGTGCCAGCAGTGACGAACTAGCGGGAGGGCGGACCGGGGAGCTGTTTTTT.

The chain employs TRBV5-5 and TRBJ2-5; D remains ambiguous. The CDR3 has 15 amino acids. Germline V lookup: CDR1 SGHKS, CDR2 YYEKEE (reference sequence). Trimming left V 0 bases short and J 1 base short, with 10 bases between. The CDR3, as DNA: TGTGCCAGCAGCTTGGTGACAAATCTCCAAGAGACCCAGTACTTC. Its translation is CASSLVTNLQETQYF.

V usage is TRBV12-3 or TRBV12-4 and J usage is TRBJ1-1, with D possibly matching TRBD1 (5 bases). The CDR3 extends over 13 amino acids. V was trimmed by 5 bases and J by 2 bases, leaving 9 bases between them. CDR3 region: CASSRQINTEAFF. Here the CDR3 DNA reads TGTGCCAGCAGTAGACAGATTAACACTGAAGCTTTCTTT.

This chain connects TRBV7-9 to TRBJ1-2; a weak D match, TRBD1 (6 bases). The CDR3 extends over 14 amino acids. Per the germline V gene, CDR1 is SEHNR and CDR2 is FQNEAQ (reference sequence). Trimming took 5 bases from V and 8 from J, leaving 18 bases between them. The DNA for the CDR3 is TGTGCCAGCAGCCGATTAAAGGTGGGGGCAGGCTACACCTTC. Protein sequence: CASSRLKVGAGYTF. Using reference TRBV7-9 and TRBJ1-2 for the parts outside the CDR3, the full variable domain is DTGVSQNPRHKITKRGQNVTFRCDPISEHNRLYWYRQTLGQGPEFLTYFQNEAQLEKSRLLSDRFSAERPKGSFSTLEIQRTEQGDSAMYLCASSRLKVGAGYTFGSGTRLTVV.

The gene calls are TRBV6-5 and TRBJ1-2, with a tentative D call TRBD1 (5 bases). Germline values: CDR1 MNHEY, CDR2 SVGAGI. V lost 10 bases to trimming and J lost 5 bases, with 11 bases between them. The CDR3 length is 11 residues. DNA for the CDR3: TGTGCCACCTACCGACAGTATGGCTACACCTTC. Amino acid sequence: CATYRQYGYTF.

The rearrangement uses TRBV7-9 and TRBJ2-3; a weak D match, TRBD1 (6 bases). Trimming removed 1 base from V and 4 bases from J, with 15 bases in between. CDR1 is SEHNR and CDR2 is FQNEAQ in the germline V gene (reference sequence). The CDR3 runs to 16 residues. The CDR3 here is CASSLGSWDISDTQYF. The CDR3 nucleotides are TGTGCCAGCAGCTTAGGGAGTTGGGACATCTCAGATACGCAGTATTTT.

CDR3 in DNA: TGTGCCAGCAGCTTGGGACAGGTCTTAAGAAACACCATATATTTT. It specifies CASSLGQVLRNTIYF. This chain links TRBV5-8 with TRBJ1-3, with TRBD1 as a possible D gene (6 bases). Trimming stripped 0 bases from V and 5 bases from J, with 12 bases between. The CDR3 length is 15 residues. The germline V gene encodes CDR1 SGHTS and CDR2 YDEGEE.

The chain couples TRBV9 to TRBJ1-2; TRBD1 matches at 7 bases. Germline V gene sequence: CDR1 SGDLS, CDR2 YYNGEE. Unmatched junction bases numbered 8, after V lost 0 bases and J lost 3 bases. This CDR3 contains 16 residues. CDR3 nucleotides: TGTGCCAGCAGCGTAGCTACAGGGGAAACTTACTATGGCTACACCTTC. Translated, it gives CASSVATGETYYGYTF.

About this clone: One junction end does not reproduce the germline sequence, and a read error may be involved. The chain recombines TRBV9 with TRBJ2-7; 8 bases map to TRBD2. Germline CDR1 reads SGDLS; CDR2 reads YYNGEE. The CDR3 is 13 amino acids. CDR3 region: CARSAGGGYEQYF. CDR3 nucleotides: TGTGCCCGCAGCGCCGGGGGGGGCTACGAGCAGTACTTC.

This chain connects TRBV19 to TRBJ2-3; weak D call: TRBD1 (5 bases). There are 14 residues in the CDR3. The V end lost 4 bases, the J end lost 0 bases, and 8 bases lay between the germline ends. In germline, CDR1 is LNHDA, CDR2 SQIVND (reference sequence). CDR3 sequence: CASSTTASTDTQYF. The CDR3 DNA sequence: TGTGCCAGTAGTACGACAGCTAGCACAGATACGCAGTATTTT.

This clone was seen a single time. This rearrangement joins TRBV5-4 to TRBJ1-6; a possible D gene is TRBD1 (6 bases). V lost 4 bases and J 6 bases, leaving 14 bases between the germline ends. Germline loops: CDR1 SGHNT, CDR2 YYREEE (reference sequence). The CDR3 contains 15 residues. This CDR3 reads CASSREQGSNSPLHF. The CDR3 DNA reads as TGTGCCAGCAGCAGAGAACAGGGATCTAATTCACCCCTCCACTTT.

The chain joins TRBV5-1 to TRBJ1-1; TRBD1 matches 9 bases. From germline, CDR1 is SGHRS and CDR2 YFSETQ. The V and J ends lost 5 bases and 6 bases, in that order; junction bases with no gene match: 14. The CDR3 is 16 residues long. The CDR3 loop reads CASSFIGTGPGPEAFF. CDR3 DNA sequence: TGCGCCAGCAGTTTCATCGGGACAGGGCCGGGGCCTGAAGCTTTCTTT. Looking up the rest from reference TRBV5-1 and TRBJ1-1 gives the full variable domain: KAGVTQTPRYLIKTRGQQVTLSCSPISGHRSVSWYQQTPGQGLQFLFEYFSETQRNKGNFPGRFSGRQFSNSRSEMNVSTLELGDSALYLCASSFIGTGPGPEAFFGQGTRLTVV.